This T cell receptor (beta chain) emerged from a study of cytotoxic CD8 clonotypes in ibrutinib-treated CLL. Findings and caveats of the study: Sampling schedules were unmatched across sustained-remission and progressing patients. Increased clonality at ibrutinib response gave way to a return toward baseline at progression.

This clone was found a few times. The antigen remains unidentified. With V trimmed by 1 base and J by 6 bases, 8 bases remained unmatched. The CDR3 totals 16 residues. Germline V gives CDR1 MGHRA, CDR2 YSYEKL. Deep sequencing aimed at 1 in 200,000 to 1 in 1 million T cells' resolution. Assay used: immunoSEQ multiplex PCR; TCRdb lists only in-frame clones, some missing. The sample lists approximately 200,000 clones; over 55% were seen once. This material consisted of PBMCs, taken after 24 months of ibrutinib treatment. This TCR derives from a human donor with chronic lymphocytic leukemia. The rearrangement joins TRBV4-1 to TRBJ1-5; TRBD1 aligns across 8 bases. The CDR3 loop reads CASSQVYARGLQPQHF. CDR3 nucleotide sequence: TGCGCCAGCAGCCAAGTTTACGCCAGGGGGCTTCAGCCCCAGCATTTT.